Listed below are T cell receptor beta chains from one sample, sequenced in a study of shared clonotypes between healthy human individuals. The method was immunoSEQ multiplex PCR; TCRdb's version includes in-frame clones alone and lacks a portion of them. The sample contains around 1.1 million clones, approximately 80% of which appear only once. The sequencing input was memory CD4+ T cells from PBMCs. The receptors were sampled from a young man in good health. Some clones in this sample may be carry-over from other donors' samples. The CDR3 runs from the conserved cysteine through the conserved F or W. A D gene is named only where the DNA matches it firmly. Not all rows give a size; the values are once, few, many and, for expanded clones, a class.

TRBJ2-5	-	few	TRBV2	TGTGCCAGCATCGGGGCGACCGGACGCGAGACCCAGTACTTC	CASIGATGRETQYF
TRBJ2-5	TRBD1	-	TRBV28	TGTGCCGGCAGTTTGAGTGGGACAGCTCAAGAGACCCAGTACTTC	CAGSLSGTAQETQYF
TRBJ2-7	-	-	TRBV18	TGTGCCAGCTCACCACCCCAGGGCGGACTTATGGAGCAGTACTTC	CASSPPQGGLMEQYF
TRBJ2-3	TRBD1	-	TRBV7-3	TGTGCCAGCAGCTTAACAGGGGGCGGAGTAGATACGCAGTATTTT	CASSLTGGGVDTQYF
TRBJ2-6	TRBD2	-	TRBV5-1	TGCGCCAGCAGTCTAGCGGGAGTCCCTGGGGCCAACGTCCTGACTTTC	CASSLAGVPGANVLTF
TRBJ1-1	-	-	TRBV2	TGTGCCAGCAGTTTTGCCTCTCTGAACACTGAAGCTTTCTTT	CASSFASLNTEAFF
TRBJ1-5	TRBD1	-	TRBV6-5	TGTGCCAGCAGCCAGGACAGGGGCCAGCCCCAGCATTTT	CASSQDRGQPQHF
TRBJ2-1	-	once	TRBV7-8	TGTGCCAGCAGCTTATCCGGTGAGCAGTTCTTC	CASSLSGEQFF
TRBJ1-4	-	-	TRBV30	TGTGCCTCTCACCAGGGGTTAAATGAAAAACTGTTTTTT	CASHQGLNEKLFF
TRBJ1-3	-	-	TRBV7-8	TGTGCCAGCAGCTTAGGCCGGGCCTCTGGAAACACCATATATTTT	CASSLGRASGNTIYF
TRBJ2-5	-	-	TRBV28	TGTGCCAGCAGCCGAACAACAGGGAAGGAGACCCAGTACTTC	CASSRTTGKETQYF
TRBJ2-7	TRBD1	-	TRBV28	TGCGTGTCCGGGACAGGGGGATACGAGCAGTACTTC	CVSGTGGYEQYF
TRBJ2-1	-	-	TRBV6-1	TGTGCCAGCAGTGAAACACAGGACGTCAATGAGCAGTTCTTC	CASSETQDVNEQFF
TRBJ1-2	TRBD1	-	TRBV4-3	TGCGCCAGCAGCTTCGGACAGGGCTATGGCTACACCTTC	CASSFGQGYGYTF
TRBJ1-1	-	-	TRBV30	TGTGCCTGGAGTGTAGTGAACACTGAAGCTTTCTTT	CAWSVVNTEAFF
TRBJ2-3	TRBD1	-	TRBV4-1	TGCGCCAGCAGCCAGACCGGGACAGGTAAAACAGATACGCAGTATTTT	CASSQTGTGKTDTQYF
TRBJ1-2	-	-	TRBV30	TGTGCCTGGAGTTCTGGAGCTAACTATGGCTACACCTTC	CAWSSGANYGYTF
TRBJ1-3	TRBD1	-	TRBV5-1	TGCGCCAGCAGCGAGGGACAGTCAATTGTCTCTGGAAACACCATATATTTT	CASSEGQSIVSGNTIYF
TRBJ1-4	-	few	TRBV29-1	TGCAGCGTTGTAAGCAGGGGCGGAGAAAAACTGTTTTTT	CSVVSRGGEKLFF
TRBJ2-2	TRBD2	-	TRBV30	TGTGCCTGGAATCAGCGGGAGGACGGGGAGCTGTTTTTT	CAWNQREDGELFF
TRBJ1-1	-	-	TRBV4-1	TGCGCCAGCAGCCAAGATTGGGGGGAGATTGAAGCTTTCTTT	CASSQDWGEIEAFF
TRBJ2-5	TRBD1	few	TRBV6-1	TGTGCCAGCAGCCTTGTCCCAGGGGGCAGGGAGACCCAGTACTTC	CASSLVPGGRETQYF
TRBJ2-7	-	-	TRBV11-2	TGTGCCAGCAGCTCCGTATTCGGGAGCACCTACGAGCAGTACTTC	CASSSVFGSTYEQYF
TRBJ1-5	TRBD1	-	TRBV19	TGTGCCACCCGAAAACAGGGGGCGCTTATTCGTCAGCCCCAGCATTTT	CATRKQGALIRQPQHF
TRBJ2-1	-	-	TRBV7-9	TGTGCCAGCAGCCCCATCGATCCTGCTGAGCAGTTCTTC	CASSPIDPAEQFF
TRBJ2-5	TRBD2	once	TRBV4-2	TGTGCCAGCAGCCAACAGCGGGGCCCCCAAGAGACCCAGTACTTC	CASSQQRGPQETQYF
TRBJ2-1	-	-	TRBV5-4	TGTGCCAGCAGCTTGATGCTAGGGCAGGGTTACAATGAGCAGTTCTTC	CASSLMLGQGYNEQFF
TRBJ1-1	-	-	TRBV5-1	TGCGCCAGCAGCCGGGGGTGGATGAACACTGAAGCTTTCTTT	CASSRGWMNTEAFF